This TCR beta chain was observed in a study of cytomegalovirus exposure and HLA in healthy donors (dated by TCRdb to about 2017). In terms of the full investigation: According to an earlier analysis of 587 of the donors, 200 million or so T cells yielded roughly 110 million unique TCR beta sequences and approximately 300 Gb of sequence data. Roughly 300 gigabases of sequencing data and 80 million or so unique TCR sequences were included in an early release covering 550 to 800 HLA-typed donors. The genetic ancestry cluster associated with self-reported Caucasian donors included 81% of the 350 to 500 genotyped donors. The study aimed to test whether signatures of past pathogen exposure could be identified by cataloging public T cell receptors. Using immunosequencing, the study profiled T cell repertoires from around 670 subjects and related those repertoires to cytomegalovirus serostatus. A separate validation cohort of approximately 130 different subjects was used in addition to the roughly 670-subject first cohort. High-throughput TCR immunosequencing, statistical association of individual TCRs with disease status, and machine learning were combined to predict cytomegalovirus infection status. To study patterns of TCR occurrence, a later analysis re-analyzed previously published TCR beta repertoires from 666 donors and added high-resolution HLA genotyping. The later analysis used no new phenotypic data to find candidate immune exposures, relying instead on TCR beta sequences and their occurrence across donors. An earlier analysis of several hundred of the donors applied high-throughput TCR beta sequencing to assess whether each TCR beta V gene segment acted as functional or pseudogenic. Alongside the repertoire data, information on donor age, sex, ethnicity and CMV serostatus was compiled. Genome-wide SNP genotypes for about 65% of the 666 donors were used in a later genetic analysis, which treated that subset as a discovery cohort. Every repertoire in the discovery cohort had been generated on one and the same sequencing platform. HLA typing covered class I and class II loci at four-digit resolution. The number of typed donors differed by locus: about 629-640 for A, B, C, DRB1 and DQB1; 500 to 550 for DQA1; 600 to 610 for DPA1; and around 450 for DPB1. Four to six DR-DQ haplotypes were handled as single units for association and clustering, since linkage in the cohort was strong. Among roughly 400 genotyped donors of the cohort, an average of approximately 200,000 unique TCR beta nucleotide sequences was sequenced per donor, of which about 19% were non-productive.

The cohort consisted of 670 or so healthy bone marrow donors. At the time of sampling, all cohort members were nominally healthy, though unrecorded immune exposures were likely present. The donor was CMV seronegative and was included in the group of a few hundred seronegative cohort members. A peripheral blood sample was provided by each donor, and peripheral blood mononuclear cells were used for TCR beta sequencing. Genomic DNA was extracted from the blood cell samples with the Qiagen DNeasy Blood Extraction Kit. Study-wide findings and limitations: According to a later analysis, parvovirus B19, influenza, CMV and Epstein-Barr virus appeared linked to several top co-occurrence clusters. Linkage disequilibrium might explain the correlated functional status among segregating V segments, but an unknown experimental factor could not be ruled out. Presence/absence analyses assumed roughly uniform sequencing depth across donors, an assumption that may not hold. A further reported finding was that TCR beta sequences accurately predicted the HLA-A and HLA-B alleles for most subjects in the first cohort. According to a later analysis, most CMV-associated TCR beta chains appeared to be HLA-restricted, and the HLA associations seemed to be driven largely by CMV exposure. At a false discovery rate of 0.05, a later analysis linked 16,951 TCR beta sequences to specific HLA alleles. A later analysis found that TCR association rates varied across HLA loci, with DRB1 alleles showing the most associated TCRs and HLA-C alleles the fewest. The authors suggested that the approach could potentially be generalized to other disease states and immunological phenotypes. Compared with the 666-donor mean, donors in an Asian-associated ancestry cluster had fewer N-insertions in productive TCRs, according to a later genetic analysis. CMV serostatus was the only immune exposure information available for the cohort. Because HLA typing was missing for some donors at each locus, association tests included only the typed subset. Because the 87-base-pair reads could not distinguish some IMGT-functional V segments, including TRBV6-2 and TRBV6-3, those segments were excluded. In a later analysis, HLA-associated TCR beta chains showed more clonal expansion and lower generation probabilities than non-associated chains that were equally common. Cytomegalovirus status was reported to be diagnosed by the classifier with high specificity and sensitivity in both the original and validation cohorts. Assigning TCR associations to individual alleles was difficult when HLA alleles, especially DR and DQ, strongly co-occurred. In a later genetic analysis, a missense DCLRE1C variant was associated with V-gene and J-gene trimming of TCR beta chains, and the association was replicated in an independent cohort. The sequencing pipeline was judged likely to have produced a cluster of highly shared sequence variants as a technical artifact. Across donors, most TCR sequences were observed very rarely, whereas some public TCRs were present in many individuals. In vitro tests confirmed that a few of the cytomegalovirus-associated TCR beta chains recognize cytomegalovirus antigens. Seventeen rarely observed V segments, including chromosome 9 orphons, were excluded from the earlier analysis of several hundred of the donors because counts were too low. A total of 150 to 200 TCR beta chains were listed by the study as associated with cytomegalovirus. The cohort was sequenced for TCR beta chains only, and without alpha or paired-chain data the features that could be detected were limited. An earlier analysis of 450 to 750 of the donors showed that most TCR beta V segments appeared in productive rearrangements either about 90% or about 30% of the time, which broadly matched IMGT annotations.

This clone came up a few times. Its cognate antigen has yet to be identified. Base qualities are not recorded, but no much larger clone differs from it by a single base. Trimming takes 4 bases from V and 8 bases from J, and the germline ends sit 11 bases apart. Inclusive of the bounding cysteine and phenylalanine, the CDR3 is 12 residues long. CDR3 DNA only is kept here, 36 bases in frame from base 1. The germline V gene encodes CDR1 LGHNA and CDR2 YNFKEQ. The library was prepared using the immunoSEQ multiplex PCR assay. For the multiplex PCR, a mixture combining 60 forward primers for TCR Vbeta segments and 13 reverse primers for TCR Jbeta segments was used. The CDR3 region of rearranged TCR beta genes was amplified from genomic DNA with a multiplex PCR assay. The Illumina HiSeq System was used to sequence the amplified TCR beta libraries as 87-base-pair reads. As for how the authors treated the data: Across the roughly 670 repertoires, a later analysis counted tens of millions of unique TCR beta chains, roughly 11 million of which were shared by at least two donors. To remove PCR and sequencing errors, raw reads were error-corrected and collapsed into unique sequences using a nearest-neighbor algorithm that merged closely related sequences. To assign V, D and J gene segments, CDR3 sequences were aligned to IMGT reference sequences. For a sequence to be retained, a match of at least six nucleotides was required to both a V gene segment and a J gene segment. Rearrangements were classified as productive when the CDR3 lacked stop codons and remained in frame with V and J, and all other rearrangements were classified as non-productive. CDR3 was defined by IMGT convention, running from the second conserved V-encoded cysteine to the conserved J-encoded phenylalanine. Sequences without an unambiguous match to a single V gene segment were excluded from the earlier analysis of a few hundred of the donors. In an earlier analysis of several hundred of the donors, V segments were called functional above 56.7% productive rearrangements and were called segregating when the between-donor standard deviation exceeded 5%. To diagnose cytomegalovirus status from the catalog of TCR beta chain sequences, a statistical classification framework was built. In a later analysis, V and J genes were assigned by comparing TCR nucleotide sequences against IMGT/GENE-DB human TR gene sequences. The TCRdist pipeline was used in a later analysis to assign CDR3 sequences and most-parsimonious VDJ recombination scenarios. In a later analysis, each TCR beta chain was defined by its CDR3 amino acid sequence together with its V-gene family, and reads without a unique V-gene family were excluded. In a later analysis, 450 to 600 highly shared, low-generation-probability nucleotide sequences were removed to address suspected cross-contamination and a sequencing artifact. In a later analysis, a clonal expansion index was calculated for each public chain from normalized within-repertoire ranks of inferred template counts. A later analysis computed generation probabilities with a VDJ recombination model fitted to out-of-frame rearrangements, and checked the results against IGoR. A later analysis scored TCR-TCR, TCR-HLA and TCR-CMV co-occurrence with hypergeometric tests, applying a repertoire-size bias correction to TCR pairs. A later analysis estimated false discovery rates by permuting HLA or CMV assignments 20 times. In a later analysis, co-occurring TCRs were grouped with DBSCAN, and TCRdist sequence similarity was added when clustering was performed within HLA-allele-positive subsets. Repertoires with fewer than 30,000 or more than 120,000 public chains, plus five repertoires with anomalous nucleotide sharing, were excluded from co-occurrence clustering. The table comes from immuneACCESS by way of TCRdb, which keeps in-frame sequences with V and J called. Part of the clones is missing from these tables; in studies checked, under half for an unresolved V gene and the rest for unknown reasons. That table is the source of V, J and clone size, and D and trimming were worked out from the DNA. This sample comprises 210,000 or so clones, approximately 88% of them detected only once. Roughly 0.71% of the sample belongs to the ten largest clones.

The origin of this receptor is a boy aged 2 to 10 in good health and CMV-seronegative. Sequencing was carried out using PBMCs. The chain links TRBV4-2 with TRBJ1-1; TRBD1 might be the D gene, on 5 matching bases. The DNA reads TGTGCCAGCAGCCTTGGACAATCCGAAGCTTTCTTT. Its protein is CASSLGQSEAFF.